The clone carrying this T cell receptor beta chain appeared many times. What it recognizes is unknown. These data originate in a study of T cells in Graves' hyperthyroidism and ophthalmopathy. Findings and limits, study-wide: For ophthalmopathy, model prediction preceded onset by a median about 6 months.

Those with hyperthyroidism were 18 to 65 years old, newly diagnosed, and ill for under 2 months. RNA transcripts gave rise to amplified TCR beta CDR3 regions. The HTBI primer set served for first-round RT-PCR of the TCR CDR3. TCRdb processed the multiplex PCR reads anew with MiXCR; each CDR3 protein has one entry. The table lists 500,000 to 600,000 distinct CDR3 sequences, more than 45% of them singletons, with around 7.7% in the top ten. The sample taken for sequencing was peripheral blood or thyroid tissue (not recorded which). The source is a young woman with Graves' hyperthyroidism.

CDR3 residues: CASSIVPVGLFRSGNTIYF. The DNA of the CDR3 is TGTGCCAGTAGTATCGTTCCGGTCGGGCTATTCCGCTCTGGAAACACCATATATTTT. V gene TRBV19 combines with J gene TRBJ1-3; D remains ambiguous. Trimming shortened V by 3 bases and J by 0 bases, and 21 bases separated the two germline ends. This CDR3 contains 19 residues. Germline lookup yields CDR1 LNHDA and CDR2 SQIVND (reference sequence).